The rows below give T cell receptor beta chains drawn from one sample of a study of T-cell reconstitution after alpha-beta-depleted transplantation in children. In TCRdb, the PCR reads were re-called with MiXCR into one record per CDR3 protein. The sample lists some 240,000 distinct CDR3 sequences, approximately 9.9% seen once, with 5% to 5.5% in the top ten. The sample in question was PBMCs from the stem cell graft donor, obtained from the stem cell graft. These receptor sequences come from a human donor who donated a stem cell graft to a child with SCID. CDR3s include the opening cysteine and the closing phenylalanine or tryptophan. D genes are given only for firm matches. For some rows the clone size is stated as once, few or many, or as a class when expanded; others skip it.

>TRBV28|16|many|TRBJ2-5|NA
CASSFEGRSLQETQYF
TGTGCCAGCAGTTTTGAGGGACGCAGCCTCCAAGAGACCCAGTACTTC
>TRBV4-1|15|few|TRBJ2-7|TRBD1
CASSHPGTASYEQYF
TGCGCCAGCAGCCACCCCGGGACAGCTTCCTACGAGCAGTACTTC
>TRBV7-8|14|many|TRBJ1-5|TRBD1
CASSSPDRGEPQHF
TGTGCCAGCAGCTCACCGGACAGGGGAGAGCCCCAGCATTTT
>TRBV12-3/TRBV12-4|14|many|TRBJ2-4|NA
CASSLAAGGGIQYF
TGTGCCAGCAGTTTAGCCGCAGGAGGGGGCATTCAGTACTTC
>TRBV7-2|15|many|TRBJ2-1|NA
CASSRIPQGRGEQFF
TGTGCCAGCAGCCGGATACCACAGGGGCGGGGTGAGCAGTTCTTC
>TRBV29-1|12|NA|TRBJ1-1|NA
CSVDVGVAEAFF
TGCAGCGTTGATGTTGGAGTGGCTGAAGCTTTCTTT
>TRBV5-1|13|many|TRBJ1-6|NA
CASSRTLNSPLHF
TGCGCCAGCAGCCGGACCTTAAATTCACCCCTCCACTTT
>TRBV9|15|few|TRBJ2-1|NA
CASSYGPGGYYEQFF
TGTGCCAGCAGCTACGGGCCTGGAGGGTACTATGAGCAGTTCTTC
>TRBV5-1|14|many|TRBJ2-5|NA
CASSGGRGQETQYF
TGCGCCAGCAGCGGAGGACGGGGGCAAGAGACCCAGTACTTC
>TRBV3-1|16|many|TRBJ1-4|NA
CASSQGVAGTNEKLFF
TGTGCCAGCAGCCAAGGCGTTGCGGGGACTAATGAAAAACTGTTTTTT
>TRBV6-5|14|many|TRBJ1-3|TRBD1
CASSYTGAGNTIYF
TGTGCCAGCAGTTACACAGGGGCCGGAAACACCATATATTTT
>TRBV7-8|18|many|TRBJ2-1|NA
CASSLALGQRRSYNEQFF
TGTGCCAGCAGCTTAGCCCTAGGACAGCGACGCTCCTACAATGAGCAGTTCTTC
>TRBV29-1|14|many|TRBJ2-3|TRBD1
CSVGQGNFLDTQYF
TGCAGCGTCGGACAGGGGAACTTTCTTGATACGCAGTATTTT
>TRBV18|17|many|TRBJ2-3|NA
CASSPPRGGPSTDTQYF
TGTGCCAGCTCACCACCGAGGGGGGGCCCTAGCACAGATACGCAGTATTTT
>TRBV19|13|many|TRBJ2-7|NA
CASRAAGSSEQYF
TGTGCCAGTAGGGCGGCAGGGTCGTCCGAGCAGTACTTC
>TRBV5-6|16|many|TRBJ2-7|TRBD2
CASSWAPTSGGHEQYF
TGTGCCAGCAGCTGGGCCCCGACTAGCGGGGGTCACGAGCAGTACTTC
>TRBV7-2|16|many|TRBJ2-3|NA
CASSLVGVEQVDTQYF
TGTGCCAGCAGCTTAGTCGGCGTGGAACAAGTAGATACGCAGTATTTT
>TRBV12-3/TRBV12-4|14|many|TRBJ2-5|NA
CASSPGRYQETQYF
TGTGCCAGCAGCCCCGGACGGTACCAAGAGACCCAGTACTTC
>TRBV2|16|NA|TRBJ2-3|TRBD1
CASSPPGTGVGDTQYF
TGTGCCAGCAGCCCCCCCGGGACAGGGGTGGGAGATACGCAGTATTTT
>TRBV6-5|14|many|TRBJ2-2|NA
CASSYGQSTGELFF
TGTGCCAGCAGTTACGGGCAGAGCACCGGGGAGCTGTTTTTT
>TRBV28|12|many|TRBJ1-2|NA
CASSLEGPGYTF
TGTGCCAGCAGTTTGGAGGGGCCTGGCTACACCTTC
>TRBV6-2/TRBV6-3|16|many|TRBJ1-3|NA
CASSYYGQHSGNTIYF
TGTGCCAGCAGTTACTACGGACAGCACTCTGGAAACACCATATATTTT
>TRBV7-9|15|many|TRBJ1-4|NA
CASSLGRAPNEKLFF
TGTGCCAGCAGCCTCGGCCGGGCTCCTAATGAAAAACTGTTTTTT
>TRBV3-1|16|many|TRBJ2-1|TRBD2
CASSPDSGGSYNEQFF
TGTGCCAGCAGCCCCGATAGCGGGGGTTCCTACAATGAGCAGTTCTTC
>TRBV15|15|many|TRBJ2-6|NA
CATSGDSSGANVLTF
TGTGCCACCAGCGGTGATAGCTCTGGGGCCAACGTCCTGACTTTC
>TRBV5-1|13|many|TRBJ2-7|NA
CASGRGREYEQYF
TGCGCCAGTGGCAGGGGCAGGGAATACGAGCAGTACTTC